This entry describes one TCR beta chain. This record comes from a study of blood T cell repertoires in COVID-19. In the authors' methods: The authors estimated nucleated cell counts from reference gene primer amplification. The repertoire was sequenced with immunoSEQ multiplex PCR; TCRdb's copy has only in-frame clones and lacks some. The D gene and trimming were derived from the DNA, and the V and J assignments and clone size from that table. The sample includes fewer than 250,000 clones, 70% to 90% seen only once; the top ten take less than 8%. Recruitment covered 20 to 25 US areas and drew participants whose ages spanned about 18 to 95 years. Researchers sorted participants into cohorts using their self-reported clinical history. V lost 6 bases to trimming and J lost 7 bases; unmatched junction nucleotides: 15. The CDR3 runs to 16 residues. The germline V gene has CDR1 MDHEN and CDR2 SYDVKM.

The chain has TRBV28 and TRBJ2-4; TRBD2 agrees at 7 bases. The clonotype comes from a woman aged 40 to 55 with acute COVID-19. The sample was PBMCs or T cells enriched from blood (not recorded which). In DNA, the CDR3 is TGTGCCAGCAGCCGCGGGGGTATGGGGTTGAAGAACATTCAGTACTTC. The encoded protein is CASSRGGMGLKNIQYF.